This T cell receptor beta chain came from a study of blood T cell repertoires in COVID-19. Study-level information: T cells, B-cell-depleted T cells, or PBMCs provided the cDNA or gDNA that served as material.

The V end was cut by 1 base, the J end by 2 bases, with 14 bases between. Germline CDR1 and CDR2: KGHDR and SFDVKD. The CDR3 spans 17 residues. This table comes from immunoSEQ multiplex PCR, and its TCRdb copy is limited to in-frame clones, with some not included. The data show around 150,000 clones, 60% to 80% seen once. The table lists this clone with a count of one. Source material: peripheral blood. The chain recombines TRBV24-1 with TRBJ2-1, with D possibly TRBD2 on 7 matching bases. This TCR was sampled from a woman in her forties or fifties with active or convalescent COVID-19. This chain's CDR3 is CATSDFGGGLAYNEQFF. In DNA, the CDR3 is TGTGCCACCAGTGATTTTGGGGGGGGCCTAGCCTACAATGAGCAGTTCTTC.